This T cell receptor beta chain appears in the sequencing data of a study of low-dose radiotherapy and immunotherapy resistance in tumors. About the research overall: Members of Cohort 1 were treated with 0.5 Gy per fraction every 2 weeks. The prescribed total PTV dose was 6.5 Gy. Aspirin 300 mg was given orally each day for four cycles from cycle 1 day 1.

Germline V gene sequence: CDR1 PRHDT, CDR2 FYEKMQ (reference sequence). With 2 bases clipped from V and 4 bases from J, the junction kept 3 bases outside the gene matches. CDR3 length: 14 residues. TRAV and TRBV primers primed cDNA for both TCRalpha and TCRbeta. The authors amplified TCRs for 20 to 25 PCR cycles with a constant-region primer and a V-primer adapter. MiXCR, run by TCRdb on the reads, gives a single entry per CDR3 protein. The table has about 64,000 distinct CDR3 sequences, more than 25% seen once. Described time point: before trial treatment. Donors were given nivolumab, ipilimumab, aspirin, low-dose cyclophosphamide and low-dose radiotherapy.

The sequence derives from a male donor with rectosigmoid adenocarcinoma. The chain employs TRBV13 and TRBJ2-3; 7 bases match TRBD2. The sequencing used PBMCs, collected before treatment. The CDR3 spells CASSLLAVADTQYF. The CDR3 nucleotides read TGTGCCAGCAGCTTACTAGCGGTGGCAGATACGCAGTATTTT.